This T cell receptor (beta chain) was captured by sequencing in a study of CD8 T cells in ankylosing spondylitis. General study results and limits: It appeared that ankylosing spondylitis blood was characterized by a TCR beta motif of roughly 8 highly homologous variants.

About this clonotype itself: Its cognate antigen is unknown.

This CDR3 spans 15 amino acids. V gave up 4 bases and J gave up 1 base; unmatched junction bases: 6. Germline V lookup: CDR1 DFQATT, CDR2 SNEGSKA (reference sequence). TCRdb processed the 5' RACE reads anew with MiXCR; each CDR3 protein has one entry. The sample has fewer than 400,000 distinct CDR3 sequences, around 22% seen once. Sequencing input: blood, either unsorted or a sorted T cell fraction (not recorded which). The V call is TRBV20-1, the J call TRBJ2-1; TRBD1 matches at 8 bases. This sequence was found in a male donor with ankylosing spondylitis. CDR3 DNA sequence: TGCAGTGCTACACCGGGACAGGAGTCCTACAATGAGCAGTTCTTC. Its protein is CSATPGQESYNEQFF.